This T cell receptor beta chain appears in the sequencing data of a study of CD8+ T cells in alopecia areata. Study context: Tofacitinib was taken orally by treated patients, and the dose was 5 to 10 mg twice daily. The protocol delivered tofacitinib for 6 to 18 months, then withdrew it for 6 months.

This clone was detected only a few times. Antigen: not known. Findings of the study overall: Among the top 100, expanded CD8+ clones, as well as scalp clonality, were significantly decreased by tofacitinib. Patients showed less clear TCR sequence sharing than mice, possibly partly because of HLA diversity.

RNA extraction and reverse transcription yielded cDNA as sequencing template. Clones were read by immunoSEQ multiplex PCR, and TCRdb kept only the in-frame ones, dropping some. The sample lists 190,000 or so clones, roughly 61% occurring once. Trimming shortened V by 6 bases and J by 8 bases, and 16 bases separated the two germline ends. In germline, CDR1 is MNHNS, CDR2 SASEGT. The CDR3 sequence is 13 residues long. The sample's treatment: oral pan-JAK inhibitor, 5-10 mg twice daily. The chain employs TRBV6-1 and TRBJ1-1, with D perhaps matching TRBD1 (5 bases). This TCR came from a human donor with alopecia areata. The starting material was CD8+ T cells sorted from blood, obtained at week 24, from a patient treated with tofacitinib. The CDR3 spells CASRVLPDREAFF. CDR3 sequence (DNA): TGTGCCAGCAGGGTACTGCCCGACAGAGAAGCTTTCTTT.